The subject of this entry is one TCR beta chain. The table came from immunoSEQ multiplex PCR; TCRdb's copy has only in-frame clones and leaves some out. The data contain 100,000 to 150,000 clones, 90% of them singletons. CDR3 size: 14 residues. Germline CDR1 is SGHDT and CDR2 is YYEEEE. Trimming at V came to 4 bases and at J to 4 bases, leaving 3 bases not matched to a gene. This sample stems from a study of control samples from healthy donors and cancer patients. The chain recombines TRBV5-6 with TRBJ1-5; 9 nucleotides align to TRBD1. This clonotype was obtained from a man between 40 and 49 years old in good health. Sequenced input: blood. CDR3 loop: CASSRDRVNQPQHF. CDR3 DNA sequence: TGTGCCAGCAGCCGGGACAGGGTTAATCAGCCCCAGCATTTT. Together with reference TRBV5-6 and TRBJ1-5, the CDR3 gives the full variable domain: DAGVTQSPTHLIKTRGQQVTLRCSPKSGHDTVSWYQQALGQGPQFIFQYYEEEERQRGNFPDRFSGHQFPNYSSELNVNALLLGDSALYLCASSRDRVNQPQHFGDGTRLSIL.